These T cell receptor beta chains were read from a single sample in a study of naive and memory T cell subsets. TCRdb reanalysed the UMI-ligation and nested PCR reads using MiXCR and keeps one entry per CDR3 protein. The data contain about 90,000 distinct CDR3 sequences, 7% to 7.5% of them seen just once; the ten biggest clones take up 1.6%. The sequenced sample was central memory CD4+ T cells from blood. The source of these receptors is a human donor in good health. Each CDR3 is given with its conserved first and last residue. A D gene is named only where the DNA matches it firmly. Size tells how often a clone was seen (once, few, many) or the class of an expanded clone, and some rows leave it out.

V: TRBV14; size: many; D: NA; J: TRBJ1-2; CDR3: CASSHVRSYGYTF; DNA: TGTGCCAGCAGCCATGTTCGCAGCTATGGCTACACCTTC
V: TRBV28; size: many; D: TRBD1; J: TRBJ1-5; CDR3: CASSGTQGGRGDNQPQHF; DNA: TGTGCCAGCAGTGGAACTCAGGGGGGCCGGGGCGACAATCAGCCCCAGCATTTT
V: TRBV20-1; size: many; D: NA; J: TRBJ2-7; CDR3: CSAWSGHLYEQYF; DNA: TGCAGTGCTTGGTCGGGACACCTCTACGAGCAGTACTTC
V: TRBV11-2; size: many; D: NA; J: TRBJ1-4; CDR3: CASSLDPRTNEKLFF; DNA: TGTGCCAGCAGCTTAGATCCCAGGACTAATGAAAAACTGTTTTTT
V: TRBV29-1; size: NA; D: NA; J: TRBJ1-1; CDR3: CSVLRDMNTEAFF; DNA: TGCAGCGTTCTTAGGGACATGAACACTGAAGCTTTCTTT
V: TRBV18; size: many; D: TRBD1; J: TRBJ2-2; CDR3: CASSPLGQGYTGELFF; DNA: TGTGCCAGCTCACCATTGGGACAGGGATACACCGGGGAGCTGTTTTTT
V: TRBV20-1; size: few; D: TRBD1; J: TRBJ2-3; CDR3: CSARRTGTYTDTQYF; DNA: TGCAGTGCTAGAAGGACAGGGACCTACACAGATACGCAGTATTTT
V: TRBV14; size: few; D: NA; J: TRBJ2-3; CDR3: CASSQASGLTTSTQYF; DNA: TGTGCCAGCAGCCAAGCTTCGGGCCTTACTACAAGTACGCAGTATTTT
V: TRBV4-2; size: many; D: TRBD2; J: TRBJ2-3; CDR3: CASSQAGGSADTQYF; DNA: TGTGCCAGCAGCCAAGCGGGAGGCTCGGCAGATACGCAGTATTTT
V: TRBV14; size: NA; D: NA; J: TRBJ1-3; CDR3: CASSQVVFGNTIYF; DNA: TGTGCCAGCAGCCAAGTAGTTTTCGGAAACACCATATATTTT
V: TRBV6-4; size: many; D: TRBD2; J: TRBJ2-1; CDR3: CASSAPSGGAHEQFF; DNA: TGTGCCAGCAGTGCCCCTAGCGGGGGGGCCCATGAGCAGTTCTTC
V: TRBV11-2; size: few; D: TRBD2; J: TRBJ2-3; CDR3: CASSLRAGGITDTQYF; DNA: TGTGCCAGCAGCTTAAGAGCGGGGGGAATCACAGATACGCAGTATTTT
V: TRBV27; size: few; D: NA; J: TRBJ1-5; CDR3: CASSRYSNQPQHF; DNA: TGTGCCAGCAGCCGTTATAGCAATCAGCCCCAGCATTTT
V: TRBV5-5; size: few; D: NA; J: TRBJ2-3; CDR3: CASSLWGTGGPSTDTQYF; DNA: TGTGCCAGCAGCTTGTGGGGTACGGGGGGCCCGAGCACAGATACGCAGTATTTT
V: TRBV2; size: few; D: TRBD1; J: TRBJ2-1; CDR3: CASRLRQGAINEQFF; DNA: TGTGCCAGCAGACTACGACAGGGGGCGATTAATGAGCAGTTCTTC
V: TRBV29-1; size: NA; D: NA; J: TRBJ2-2; CDR3: CSVLPNLISGELFF; DNA: TGCAGCGTTCTCCCAAACTTGATTTCCGGGGAGCTGTTTTTT
V: TRBV28; size: NA; D: NA; J: TRBJ2-7; CDR3: CASTTRGKSSYEQYF; DNA: TGTGCCAGCACCACCCGGGGCAAGAGCTCCTACGAGCAGTACTTC
V: TRBV18; size: many; D: TRBD1; J: TRBJ1-6; CDR3: CASSLSTGAYNSPLHF; DNA: TGTGCCAGCTCACTCTCGACAGGGGCCTATAATTCACCCCTCCACTTT
V: TRBV5-1; size: many; D: NA; J: TRBJ2-3; CDR3: CASSLVEGDTQYF; DNA: TGCGCCAGCAGCTTGGTAGAGGGGGATACGCAGTATTTT
V: TRBV19; size: NA; D: TRBD1; J: TRBJ1-5; CDR3: CASRPTGVQPQHF; DNA: TGTGCCAGTAGGCCTACAGGGGTACAGCCCCAGCATTTT
V: TRBV5-6; size: few; D: NA; J: TRBJ1-5; CDR3: CASSLRGGANQPQHF; DNA: TGTGCCAGCAGCTTGAGGGGGGGAGCAAATCAGCCCCAGCATTTT
V: TRBV6-5; size: NA; D: NA; J: TRBJ1-1; CDR3: CASSYSRQLGTEAFF; DNA: TGTGCCAGCAGTTACTCGCGACAATTGGGCACTGAAGCTTTCTTT
V: TRBV15; size: few; D: NA; J: TRBJ1-1; CDR3: CATRQDLLNTEAFF; DNA: TGTGCCACCCGACAGGACCTCTTGAACACTGAAGCTTTCTTT
V: TRBV20-1; size: few; D: TRBD2; J: TRBJ2-5; CDR3: CSASKPGAGGVIGTQYF; DNA: TGCAGTGCTAGCAAACCTGGAGCGGGGGGGGTCATTGGGACCCAGTACTTC
V: TRBV14; size: few; D: TRBD2; J: TRBJ2-5; CDR3: CASSQAGLAGTGTQYF; DNA: TGTGCCAGCAGCCAAGCGGGACTAGCGGGGACCGGGACCCAGTACTTC
V: TRBV3-1; size: many; D: TRBD1; J: TRBJ2-7; CDR3: CASSRQGAGYEQYF; DNA: TGTGCCAGCAGCAGACAGGGGGCTGGCTACGAGCAGTACTTC
V: TRBV14; size: NA; D: NA; J: TRBJ2-7; CDR3: CASSQGGYRGYEQYF; DNA: TGTGCCAGCAGCCAGGGGGGGTACAGGGGCTACGAGCAGTACTTC
V: TRBV6-1; size: many; D: NA; J: TRBJ1-5; CDR3: CASSVPGGNQPQHF; DNA: TGTGCCAGCAGTGTCCCCGGCGGCAATCAGCCCCAGCATTTT
V: TRBV7-6; size: few; D: TRBD2; J: TRBJ2-1; CDR3: CASSLREGPYNEQFF; DNA: TGTGCCAGCAGCTTACGGGAGGGCCCCTACAATGAGCAGTTCTTC
V: TRBV29-1; size: many; D: TRBD1; J: TRBJ2-7; CDR3: CSVGQGLSYEQYF; DNA: TGCAGCGTTGGACAGGGGCTATCCTACGAGCAGTACTTC
V: TRBV28; size: few; D: NA; J: TRBJ1-2; CDR3: CASRYSGPRKDGYTF; DNA: TGTGCCAGCAGGTATTCGGGACCCCGGAAAGATGGCTACACCTTC
V: TRBV7-2; size: many; D: TRBD2; J: TRBJ2-3; CDR3: CASSLEGLAGADTQYF; DNA: TGTGCCAGCAGCTTAGAAGGACTAGCGGGAGCAGATACGCAGTATTTT
V: TRBV7-2; size: many; D: NA; J: TRBJ2-6; CDR3: CASSSDSSGANVLTF; DNA: TGTGCCAGCAGCTCGGACAGCTCTGGGGCCAACGTCCTGACTTTC
V: TRBV5-5; size: NA; D: NA; J: TRBJ2-3; CDR3: CASSFRGIGTDTQYF; DNA: TGTGCCAGCAGCTTTAGGGGTATTGGCACAGATACGCAGTATTTT
V: TRBV7-2; size: many; D: NA; J: TRBJ2-5; CDR3: CASSSPLAWTQYF; DNA: TGTGCCAGCAGCTCGCCCCTCGCGTGGACCCAGTACTTC